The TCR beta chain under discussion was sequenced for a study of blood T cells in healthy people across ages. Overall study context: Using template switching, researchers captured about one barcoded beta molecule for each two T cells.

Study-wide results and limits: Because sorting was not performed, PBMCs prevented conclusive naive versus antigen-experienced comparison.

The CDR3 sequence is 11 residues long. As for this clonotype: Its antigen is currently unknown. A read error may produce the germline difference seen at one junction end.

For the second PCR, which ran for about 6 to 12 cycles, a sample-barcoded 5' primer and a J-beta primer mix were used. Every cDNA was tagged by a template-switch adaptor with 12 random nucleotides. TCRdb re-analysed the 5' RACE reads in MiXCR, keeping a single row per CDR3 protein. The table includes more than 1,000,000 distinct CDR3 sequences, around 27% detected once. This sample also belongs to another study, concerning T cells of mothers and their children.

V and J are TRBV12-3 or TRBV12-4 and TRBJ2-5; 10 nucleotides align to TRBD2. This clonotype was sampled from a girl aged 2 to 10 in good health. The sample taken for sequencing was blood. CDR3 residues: CASSPGTSEFF. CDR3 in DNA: TGTGCCAGCAGTCCCGGGACTAGCGAGTTCTTC.